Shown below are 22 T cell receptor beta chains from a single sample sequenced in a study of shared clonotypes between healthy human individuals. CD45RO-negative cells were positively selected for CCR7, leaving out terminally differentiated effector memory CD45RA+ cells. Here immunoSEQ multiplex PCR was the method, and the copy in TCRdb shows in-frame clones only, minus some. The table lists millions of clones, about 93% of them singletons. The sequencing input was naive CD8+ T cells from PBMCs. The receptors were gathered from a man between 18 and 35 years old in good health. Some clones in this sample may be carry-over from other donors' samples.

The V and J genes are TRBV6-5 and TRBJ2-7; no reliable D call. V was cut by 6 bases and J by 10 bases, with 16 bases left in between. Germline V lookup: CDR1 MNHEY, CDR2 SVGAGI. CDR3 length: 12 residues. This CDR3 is CASSPGPEGQYF. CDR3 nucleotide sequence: TGTGCCAGCAGCCCCGGACCCGAAGGACAGTACTTC.

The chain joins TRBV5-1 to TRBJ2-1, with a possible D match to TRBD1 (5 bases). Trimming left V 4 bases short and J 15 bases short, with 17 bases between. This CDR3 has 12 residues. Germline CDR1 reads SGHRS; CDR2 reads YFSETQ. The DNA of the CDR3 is TGCGCCAGCAGCCCGAATGGGGCCATAGGGTTCTTC. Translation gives CASSPNGAIGFF.

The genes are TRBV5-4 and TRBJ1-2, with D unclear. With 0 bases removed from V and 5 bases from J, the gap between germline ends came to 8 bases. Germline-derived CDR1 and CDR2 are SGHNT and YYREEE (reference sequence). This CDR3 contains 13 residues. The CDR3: CASSLGPGYGYTF. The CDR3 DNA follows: TGTGCCAGCAGCTTGGGTCCGGGTTATGGCTACACCTTC. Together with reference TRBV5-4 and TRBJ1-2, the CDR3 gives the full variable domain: ETGVTQSPTHLIKTRGQQVTLRCSSQSGHNTVSWYQQALGQGPQFIFQYYREEENGRGNFPPRFSGLQFPNYSSELNVNALELDDSALYLCASSLGPGYGYTFGSGTRLTVV.

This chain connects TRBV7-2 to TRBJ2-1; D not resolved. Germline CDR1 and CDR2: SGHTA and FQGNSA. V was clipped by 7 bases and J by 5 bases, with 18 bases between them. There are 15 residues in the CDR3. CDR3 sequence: CASTLTRTPDNEQFF. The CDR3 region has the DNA TGTGCCAGCACCCTGACGAGGACCCCGGACAATGAGCAGTTCTTC.

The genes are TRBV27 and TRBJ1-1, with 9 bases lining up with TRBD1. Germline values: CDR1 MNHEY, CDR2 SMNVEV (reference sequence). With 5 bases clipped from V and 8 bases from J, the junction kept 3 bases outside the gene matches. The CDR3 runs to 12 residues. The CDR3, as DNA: TGTGCCAGCAGTAACAGGGGGCTCGAAGCTTTCTTT. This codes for CASSNRGLEAFF.

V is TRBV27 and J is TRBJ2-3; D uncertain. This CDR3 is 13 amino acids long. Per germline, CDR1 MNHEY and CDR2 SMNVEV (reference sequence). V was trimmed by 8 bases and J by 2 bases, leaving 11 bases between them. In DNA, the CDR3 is TGTGCCAGCGGCATAGTCGCCACAGATACGCAGTATTTT. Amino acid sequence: CASGIVATDTQYF.

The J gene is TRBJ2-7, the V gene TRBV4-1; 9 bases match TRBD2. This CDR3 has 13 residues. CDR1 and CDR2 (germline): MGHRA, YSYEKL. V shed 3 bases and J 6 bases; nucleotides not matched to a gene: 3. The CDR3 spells CASSQGGRGEQYF. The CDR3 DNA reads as TGCGCCAGCAGCCAGGGCGGGAGGGGCGAGCAGTACTTC.

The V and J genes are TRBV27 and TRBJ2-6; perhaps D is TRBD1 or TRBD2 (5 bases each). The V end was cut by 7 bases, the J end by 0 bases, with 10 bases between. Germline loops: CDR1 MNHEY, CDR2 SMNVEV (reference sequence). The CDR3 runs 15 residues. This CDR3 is CASTSGSSGANVLTF. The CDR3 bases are TGTGCCAGCACCTCAGGGAGCTCTGGGGCCAACGTCCTGACTTTC.

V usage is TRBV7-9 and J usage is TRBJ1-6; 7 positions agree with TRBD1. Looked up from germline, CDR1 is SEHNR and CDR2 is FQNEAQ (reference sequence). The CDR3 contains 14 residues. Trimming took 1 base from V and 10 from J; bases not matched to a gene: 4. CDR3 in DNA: TGTGCCAGCAGCTTAGTCCAGGGGGACTCACCCCTCCACTTT. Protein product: CASSLVQGDSPLHF.

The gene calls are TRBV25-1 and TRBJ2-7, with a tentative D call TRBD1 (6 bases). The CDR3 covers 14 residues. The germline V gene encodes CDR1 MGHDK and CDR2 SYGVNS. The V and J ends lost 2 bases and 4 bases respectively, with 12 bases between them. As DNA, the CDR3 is TGTGCCAGCAGTGAACGGACAGCGAGTTACGAGCAGTACTTC. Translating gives CASSERTASYEQYF.

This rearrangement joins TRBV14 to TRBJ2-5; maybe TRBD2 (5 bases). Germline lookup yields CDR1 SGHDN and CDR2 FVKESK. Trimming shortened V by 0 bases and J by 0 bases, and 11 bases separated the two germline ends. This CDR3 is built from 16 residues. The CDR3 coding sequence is TGTGCCAGCAGCCAAGACTATCCGGGATACCAAGAGACCCAGTACTTC. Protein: CASSQDYPGYQETQYF.

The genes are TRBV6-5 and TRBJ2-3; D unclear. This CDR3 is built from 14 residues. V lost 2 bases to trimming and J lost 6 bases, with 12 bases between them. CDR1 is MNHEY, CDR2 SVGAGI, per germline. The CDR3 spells CASSYTKEGDTQYF. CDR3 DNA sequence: TGTGCCAGCAGTTACACGAAGGAAGGTGATACGCAGTATTTT.

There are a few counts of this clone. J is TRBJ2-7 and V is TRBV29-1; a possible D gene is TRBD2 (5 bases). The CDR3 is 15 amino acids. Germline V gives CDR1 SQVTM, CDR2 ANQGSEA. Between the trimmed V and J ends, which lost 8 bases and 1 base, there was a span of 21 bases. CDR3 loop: CSCQSNRDRSYEQYF. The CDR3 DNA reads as TGCAGCTGCCAATCAAACCGGGATAGATCCTACGAGCAGTACTTC.

The CDR3: CASSYGTSGINEQFF. As DNA, the CDR3 is TGTGCCAGCAGTTACGGGACTAGCGGGATAAATGAGCAGTTCTTC. The gene calls are TRBV6-5 and TRBJ2-1; 13 bases line up with TRBD2. The CDR3 has 15 residues. With V trimmed by 2 bases and J by 7 bases, 2 bases remained unmatched. CDR1 is MNHEY and CDR2 is SVGAGI in the germline V gene.

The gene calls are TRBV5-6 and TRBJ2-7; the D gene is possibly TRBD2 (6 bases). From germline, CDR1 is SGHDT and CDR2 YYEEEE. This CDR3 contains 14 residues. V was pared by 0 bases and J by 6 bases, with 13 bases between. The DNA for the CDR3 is TGTGCCAGCAGCTTGGGCGGGACCGCTGCCGAGCAGTACTTC. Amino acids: CASSLGGTAAEQYF.

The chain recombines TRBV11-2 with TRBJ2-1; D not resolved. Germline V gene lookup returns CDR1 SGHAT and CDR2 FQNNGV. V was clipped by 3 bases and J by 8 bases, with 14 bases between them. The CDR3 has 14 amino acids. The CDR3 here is CASSFFSLRYEQFF. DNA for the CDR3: TGTGCCAGCAGCTTCTTTTCCCTCAGGTATGAGCAGTTCTTC.

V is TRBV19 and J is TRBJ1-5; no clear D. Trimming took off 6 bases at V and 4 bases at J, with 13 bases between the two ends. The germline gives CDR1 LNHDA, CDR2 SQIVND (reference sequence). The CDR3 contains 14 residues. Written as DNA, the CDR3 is TGTGCCAGTAGCAAACCCCTAAGGAATCAGCCCCAGCATTTT. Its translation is CASSKPLRNQPQHF.

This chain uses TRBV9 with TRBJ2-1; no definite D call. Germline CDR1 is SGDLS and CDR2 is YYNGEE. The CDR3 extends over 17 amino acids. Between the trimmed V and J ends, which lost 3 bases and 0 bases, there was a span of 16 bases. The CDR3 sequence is CASSGARTHSSYNEQFF. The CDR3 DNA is TGTGCCAGCAGCGGCGCCCGGACCCATAGCTCCTACAATGAGCAGTTCTTC.

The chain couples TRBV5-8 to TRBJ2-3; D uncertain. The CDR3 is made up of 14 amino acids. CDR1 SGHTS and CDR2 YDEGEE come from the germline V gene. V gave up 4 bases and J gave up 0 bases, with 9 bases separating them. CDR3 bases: TGTGCCAGCAGCCCGCTAGGAAGCACAGATACGCAGTATTTT. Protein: CASSPLGSTDTQYF.

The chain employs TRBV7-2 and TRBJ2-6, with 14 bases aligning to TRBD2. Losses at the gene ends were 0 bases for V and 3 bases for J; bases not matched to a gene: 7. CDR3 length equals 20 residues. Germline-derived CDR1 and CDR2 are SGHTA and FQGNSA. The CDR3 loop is CASSLAPTSGRADGANVLTF. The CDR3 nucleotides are TGTGCCAGCAGCTTAGCGCCGACTAGCGGGAGGGCCGATGGGGCCAACGTCCTGACTTTC.

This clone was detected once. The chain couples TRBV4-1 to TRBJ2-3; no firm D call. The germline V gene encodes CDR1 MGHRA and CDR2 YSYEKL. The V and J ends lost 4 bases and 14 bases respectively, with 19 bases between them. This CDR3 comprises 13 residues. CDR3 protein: CASSPTPFSDAYF. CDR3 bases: TGCGCCAGCAGCCCGACCCCCTTTTCGGATGCGTATTTT.

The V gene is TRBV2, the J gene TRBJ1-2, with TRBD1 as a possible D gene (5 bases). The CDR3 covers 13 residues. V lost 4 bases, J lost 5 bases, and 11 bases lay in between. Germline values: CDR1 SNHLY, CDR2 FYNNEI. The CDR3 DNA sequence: TGTGCCAGCAGTGTAGGGGAGCTTTATGGCTACACCTTC. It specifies CASSVGELYGYTF. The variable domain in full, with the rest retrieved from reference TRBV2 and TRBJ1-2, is EPEVTQTPSHQVTQMGQEVILRCVPISNHLYFYWYRQILGQKVEFLVSFYNNEISEKSEIFDDQFSVERPDGSNFTLKIRSTKLEDSAMYFCASSVGELYGYTFGSGTRLTVV.